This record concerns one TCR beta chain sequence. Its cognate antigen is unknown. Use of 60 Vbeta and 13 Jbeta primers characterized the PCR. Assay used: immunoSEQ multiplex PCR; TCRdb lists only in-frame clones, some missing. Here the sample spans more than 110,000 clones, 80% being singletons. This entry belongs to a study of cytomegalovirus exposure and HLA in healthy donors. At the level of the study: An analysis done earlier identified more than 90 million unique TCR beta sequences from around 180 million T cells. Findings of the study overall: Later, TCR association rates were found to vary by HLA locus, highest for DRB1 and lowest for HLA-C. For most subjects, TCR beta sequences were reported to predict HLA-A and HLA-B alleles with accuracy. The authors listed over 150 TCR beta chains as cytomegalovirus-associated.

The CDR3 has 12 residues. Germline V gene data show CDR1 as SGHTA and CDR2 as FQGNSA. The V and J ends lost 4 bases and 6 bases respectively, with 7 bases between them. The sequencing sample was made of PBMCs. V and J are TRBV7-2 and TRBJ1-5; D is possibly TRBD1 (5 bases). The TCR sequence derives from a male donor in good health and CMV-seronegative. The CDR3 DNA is TGTGCCAGCAGCTCTAGGGGTCAGCCCCAGCATTTT. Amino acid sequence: CASSSRGQPQHF.